This passage covers 3 T cell receptor beta chains from one sample sequenced in a study of OX40 agonist ivuxolimab in advanced cancers. Generated by immunoSEQ multiplex PCR, the TCRdb table keeps only in-frame clones and is missing some. Of 130,000 or so clones listed, 93% were seen once; the top ten hold approximately 0.15%. The input for sequencing was CD4+ or CD8+ T cells sorted from blood, taken in a trial of the OX40 agonist ivuxolimab. The source of these receptors is an adult with an advanced solid tumor such as melanoma, head and neck, liver or kidney cancer.

The rearrangement uses TRBV14 and TRBJ2-5; TRBD2 matches 13 bases. V lost 2 bases to trimming and J lost 5 bases; unmatched junction nucleotides: 8. Germline CDR1 is SGHDN and CDR2 is FVKESK. CDR3 length equals 17 residues. The CDR3 DNA reads as TGTGCCAGCAGCCAACTTAGGACTAGCGGGAGCGGTGAGACCCAGTACTTC. It is translated as CASSQLRTSGSGETQYF.

V and J are TRBV28 and TRBJ1-2; D might be TRBD1 (5 bases). The CDR3 runs 15 residues. V lost 5 bases and J lost 4, with 17 bases in between. The germline gives CDR1 MDHEN, CDR2 SYDVKM. Written as DNA, the CDR3 is TGTGCCAGCAGTCCGCCCCCCGGGACGGGCTATGGCTACACCTTC. Amino acids: CASSPPPGTGYGYTF.

The chain has TRBV5-1 and TRBJ2-3; 9 positions agree with TRBD1. The J segment lost 6 bases and the V segment lost 3 bases, leaving 8 bases of the junction unmatched. CDR3 length: 15 residues. Germline V lookup: CDR1 SGHRS, CDR2 YFSETQ. In DNA, the CDR3 is TGCGCCAGCAGCTCACAGGGGGCTCAAGGGGATACGCAGTATTTT. Its translation: CASSSQGAQGDTQYF.